This TCR beta chain was sequenced in a study of T cell repertoires and HLA-DP antigens. Study outcomes and limitations: Against one allele, clones undetected before culture averaged approximately 36%; against the other, around 50%.

The primer mix covered 54 TRBV segments and 13 TRBJ segments. Assay: immunoSEQ multiplex PCR; the TCRdb copy retains only in-frame clones and omits some. The data show around 90,000 clones, around 86% seen once. V dropped 6 bases and J dropped 1; count of bases not matched to a gene: 4. Germline CDR1 SGHTA, CDR2 FQGNSA. The CDR3 sequence is 15 residues long. As for this clone: Its antigen is unidentified.

Untouched CD4+ T cells were isolated by negative selection, averaging about 98% purity. This rearrangement joins TRBV7-2 to TRBJ2-3; 10 nucleotides match TRBD1. Sequenced sample: CD4+ T cells from PBMCs. The sequence was collected from a man aged 50 to 60 in good health and CMV-seronegative. CDR3 sequence: CASRRQGAGTDTQYF. The CDR3 nucleotides read TGTGCCAGCAGGCGACAGGGGGCAGGCACAGATACGCAGTATTTT. Based on the CDR3 plus reference TRBV7-2 and TRBJ2-3, the full variable domain is GAGVSQSPSNKVTEKGKDVELRCDPISGHTALYWYRQSLGQGLEFLIYFQGNSAPDKSGLPSDRFSAERTGGSVSTLTIQRTQQEDSAVYLCASRRQGAGTDTQYFGPGTRLTVL.